The clone carrying this T cell receptor beta chain showed up just a few times. Its cognate antigen is unknown. Oncomine TCR Beta short-read sequencing was applied to DNA from cultured CD4+ T cells. TCRdb recomputed calls from the PCR reads with MiXCR, one row per CDR3 protein. In the table there are some 25,000 distinct CDR3 sequences, roughly 40% of which are singletons. Treatment reported: approximately 9-day PBMC culture with coronavirus spike peptide pools or control peptides (ViraFEST assay). ViraFEST used peptide pools to expand antigen-specific T cells before TCR sequencing. The CDR3 is made up of 15 amino acids. V was trimmed by 1 base and J by 4 bases, leaving 10 bases between them. Looked up from germline, CDR1 is SGHVS and CDR2 is FNYEAQ. This entry is derived from a study of vaccination and CD4 T cells after COVID-19. Study results and limitations: Spike mono-reactivity applied to 304 of 307 vaccine-specific clones detected in convalescent patients.

The clonotype comes from a human donor who had recovered from COVID-19. This chain uses TRBV7-6 with TRBJ2-2, with D possibly matching TRBD2 (6 bases). The sequenced sample consisted of CD4+ T cells from blood, cultured in vitro. CDR3 nucleotides: TGTGCCAGCAGCTTAGTGCGGGGAGCCACCGGGGAGCTGTTTTTT. It is translated as CASSLVRGATGELFF.